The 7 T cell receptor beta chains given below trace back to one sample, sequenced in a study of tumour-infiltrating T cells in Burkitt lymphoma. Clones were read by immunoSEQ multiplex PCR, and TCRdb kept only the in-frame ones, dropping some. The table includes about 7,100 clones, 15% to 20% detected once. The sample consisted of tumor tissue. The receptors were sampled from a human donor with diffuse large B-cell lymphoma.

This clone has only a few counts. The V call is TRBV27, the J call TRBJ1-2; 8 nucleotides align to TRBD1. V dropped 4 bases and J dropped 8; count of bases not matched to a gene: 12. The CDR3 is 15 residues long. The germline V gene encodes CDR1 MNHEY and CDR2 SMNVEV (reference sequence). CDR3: CASSSRQGRAWGYTF. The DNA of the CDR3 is TGTGCCAGCAGTTCCCGACAGGGGAGGGCTTGGGGCTACACCTTC.

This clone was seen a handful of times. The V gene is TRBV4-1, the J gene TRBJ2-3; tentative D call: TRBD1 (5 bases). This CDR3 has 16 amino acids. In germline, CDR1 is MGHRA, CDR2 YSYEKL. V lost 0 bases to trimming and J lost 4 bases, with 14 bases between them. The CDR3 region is CASSQEFAIGADTQYF. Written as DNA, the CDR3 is TGCGCCAGCAGCCAAGAATTCGCCATAGGGGCAGATACGCAGTATTTT.

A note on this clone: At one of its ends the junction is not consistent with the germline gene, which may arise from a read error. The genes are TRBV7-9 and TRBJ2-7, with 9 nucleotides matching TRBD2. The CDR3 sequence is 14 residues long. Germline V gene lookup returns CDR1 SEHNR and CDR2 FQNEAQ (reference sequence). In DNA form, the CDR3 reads TGTGCCAACAGCTCTAGCGGGAACTCCTACGAGCAATACTTC. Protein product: CANSSSGNSYEQYF.

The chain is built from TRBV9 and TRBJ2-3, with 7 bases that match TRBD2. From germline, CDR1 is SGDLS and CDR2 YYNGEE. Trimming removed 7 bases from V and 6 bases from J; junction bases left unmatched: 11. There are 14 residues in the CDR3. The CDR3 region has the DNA TGTGCCAGCGGCTGGGGCGGGAGTCCGGATACGCAGTATTTT. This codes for CASGWGGSPDTQYF.

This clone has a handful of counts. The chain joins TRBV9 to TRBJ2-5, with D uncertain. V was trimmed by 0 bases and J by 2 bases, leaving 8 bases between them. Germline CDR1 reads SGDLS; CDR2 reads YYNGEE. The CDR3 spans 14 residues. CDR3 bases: TGTGCCAGCAGCGTAGATGCGGTGCAAGAGACCCAGTACTTC. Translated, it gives CASSVDAVQETQYF.

CDR3 region: CASSVGQVQYF. As DNA, the CDR3 is TGTGCCAGCAGCGTCGGACAGGTCCAGTACTTC. This chain connects TRBV2 to TRBJ2-7; 7 nucleotides line up with TRBD1. The CDR3 spans 11 residues. After removal of 6 bases from V and 10 bases from J, the junction contained 6 bases not matched to a gene. Looked up from germline, CDR1 is SNHLY and CDR2 is FYNNEI.

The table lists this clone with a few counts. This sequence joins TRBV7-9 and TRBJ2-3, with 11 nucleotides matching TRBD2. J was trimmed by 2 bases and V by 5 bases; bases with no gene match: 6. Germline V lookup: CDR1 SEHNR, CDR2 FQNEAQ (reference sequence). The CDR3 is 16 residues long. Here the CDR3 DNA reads TGTGCCAGCAGCGGGAGGACTAGCGGGTACACAGATACGCAGTATTTT. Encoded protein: CASSGRTSGYTDTQYF. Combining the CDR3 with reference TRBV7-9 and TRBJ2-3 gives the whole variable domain DTGVSQNPRHKITKRGQNVTFRCDPISEHNRLYWYRQTLGQGPEFLTYFQNEAQLEKSRLLSDRFSAERPKGSFSTLEIQRTEQGDSAMYLCASSGRTSGYTDTQYFGPGTRLTVL.